This T cell receptor beta chain is from a study of T cell responses to AZD1222 COVID-19 vaccine. This table comes from immunoSEQ multiplex PCR, and its TCRdb copy is limited to in-frame clones, with some not included. The sample lists about 140,000 clones; approximately 91% were seen once. The length of the CDR3 is 15 residues. Germline V CDR1 and CDR2: SGHRS, YFSETQ. Deletions cut 7 bases from V and 0 bases from J, with 15 bases between. The sample in question was peripheral blood, obtained 28 days after the second AZD1222 dose. This TCR came from an adult who received the AZD1222 COVID-19 vaccine. This sequence joins TRBV5-1 and TRBJ2-3; weak D call: TRBD1 (5 bases). The CDR3 protein is CASGNLRGSTDTQYF. The CDR3 DNA follows: TGCGCCAGCGGCAACCTTAGGGGTAGCACAGATACGCAGTATTTT.